In this sample, the clone carrying this T cell receptor (beta chain) turned up many times. Its target is not known. Stable Graves' hyperthyroidism denoted no ophthalmopathy progression over 18 months. Those patients with uncontrolled infection, other autoimmune disease, pregnancy or lactation were excluded. This sample was included in a study of T cells in Graves' hyperthyroidism and ophthalmopathy. Study-level points and caveats: Most clonotypes expanded in the thyroid (above 0.001) were also present in blood. Ophthalmopathy was told apart from stable hyperthyroidism by a 13 V-J model.

TCR beta CDR3 region amplification was performed from RNA transcripts. The TCR CDR3 was amplified in a first-round RT-PCR using the HTBI primer set. MiXCR, applied by TCRdb to the multiplex PCR reads, yields one record per CDR3 protein. Of about 710,000 distinct CDR3 sequences listed, roughly 15% were seen once; the top ten hold over 7.5%. Germline V gene lookup returns CDR1 DFQATT and CDR2 SNEGSKA (reference sequence). The V and J ends lost 5 bases and 3 bases respectively, with 12 bases between them. This CDR3 has 13 residues. This clonotype was sampled from a man aged 18 to 30 with Graves' hyperthyroidism. The sequenced sample consisted of blood. The chain has TRBV20-1 and TRBJ2-3; either TRBD1 or TRBD2 may fit D (5 bases each). Here the CDR3 DNA reads TGCAGTGCTGGGAGAGGGGAGACAGATACGCAGTATTTT. Translated, it gives CSAGRGETDTQYF.